Below, one T cell receptor beta chain is given with its context. What antigen it recognizes has not been identified. No base quality information exists; no much larger clone differs at one position. The entry originates in a study of cytomegalovirus exposure and HLA in healthy donors (dated by TCRdb to 2017 to 2019). About the study as a whole: According to an earlier analysis of 587 of the donors, 150 million to 200 million T cells yielded 117 million unique TCR beta sequences and 276 Gb of sequence data. An early release that covered fewer than 800 HLA-typed donors contained around 330 gigabases of sequencing data and around 80 million unique TCR sequences. The genetic ancestry cluster associated with self-reported Caucasian donors included roughly four fifths of the 398 genotyped donors. The study was designed to test whether signatures of past pathogen exposure could be identified by cataloging public T cell receptors. The study used immunosequencing to profile the T cell repertoires of 600 to 850 subjects and linked those repertoires to cytomegalovirus serostatus. A separate validation cohort of more than 100 different subjects was used in addition to the roughly 670-subject first cohort. To predict cytomegalovirus infection status, the study combined high-throughput TCR immunosequencing, statistical association of individual TCRs with disease status, and machine learning. A later analysis re-examined previously published TCR beta repertoires from just over 650 donors and added high-resolution HLA genotyping to investigate patterns of TCR occurrence. Rather than drawing on any new phenotypic data, the later analysis identified candidate immune exposures from TCR beta sequences and the way those sequences occurred across donors. An earlier analysis of 450 to 750 of the donors used high-throughput TCR beta sequencing to judge whether each TCR beta V gene segment behaved as functional or pseudogenic. Donor age, sex, ethnicity and CMV serostatus were compiled alongside the repertoire data. A later genetic analysis used genome-wide SNP genotypes for about 65% of the 666 donors, treating that subset as a discovery cohort. All discovery cohort repertoires had been generated on a single sequencing platform. Class I and class II HLA loci were covered by the typing at four-digit resolution. Typing coverage differed by locus: A, B, C, DRB1 and DQB1 were typed in about 620-630 donors, DQA1 in approximately 520, DPA1 in roughly 590, and DPB1 in roughly 450. Because of strong linkage in the cohort, a handful of DR-DQ haplotypes were treated as single units for association and clustering. Among about 370 genotyped donors of the cohort, an average of roughly 230,000 unique TCR beta nucleotide sequences was sequenced per donor, of which roughly 18% were non-productive. Study-wide findings and limitations: A later analysis associated approximately 17,000 TCR beta sequences with specific HLA alleles at a false discovery rate of 0.05. An earlier analysis of approximately 540 of the donors showed that most TCR beta V segments appeared in productive rearrangements either about 90% or about 30% of the time, which broadly matched IMGT annotations. A further reported finding was that TCR beta sequences accurately predicted the HLA-A and HLA-B alleles for most subjects in the first cohort. Several of the top co-occurrence clusters appeared to be linked to parvovirus B19, influenza, CMV and Epstein-Barr virus, according to a later analysis. Compared with the roughly 700-donor mean, donors in an Asian-associated ancestry cluster had fewer N-insertions in productive TCRs, according to a later genetic analysis. Some IMGT-functional V segments, including TRBV6-2 and TRBV6-3, could not be told apart with the 87-base-pair reads, so those segments were excluded. A cluster of highly shared sequence variants was judged likely to represent a technical artifact of the sequencing pipeline. In the study, around 150 TCR beta chains were listed as associated with cytomegalovirus. A later analysis found that most CMV-associated TCR beta chains appeared HLA-restricted, with HLA associations seemingly driven largely by CMV exposure. The classifier was reported to diagnose cytomegalovirus status with high specificity and sensitivity in both the original and validation cohorts. When HLA alleles, especially DR and DQ, strongly co-occurred, attributing TCR associations to individual alleles was difficult. HLA typing was unavailable for some donors at each locus, so association tests used only the typed subset. Because counts were too low, seventeen rarely observed V segments, including chromosome 9 orphons, were excluded from the earlier analysis of several hundred of the donors. Most TCR sequences were observed very rarely across donors, whereas some public TCRs were present in many individuals. The only immune exposure information available for the cohort was CMV serostatus. Linkage disequilibrium might explain the correlated functional status among segregating V segments, but an unknown experimental factor could not be ruled out. Roughly uniform sequencing depth across donors was assumed in presence/absence analyses, although this assumption may not hold. The cohort was sequenced for TCR beta chains only, and without alpha or paired-chain data the features that could be detected were limited. According to the authors, the approach could potentially be generalized to other disease states and immunological phenotypes. V-gene and J-gene trimming of TCR beta chains was associated with a missense DCLRE1C variant in a later genetic analysis, and the association was replicated in an independent cohort. A later analysis found that TCR association rates varied across HLA loci, with DRB1 alleles showing the most associated TCRs and HLA-C alleles the fewest. Three of the identified cytomegalovirus-associated TCR beta chains were confirmed in vitro to be specific for cytomegalovirus antigens. In a later analysis, HLA-associated TCR beta chains were found to be more clonally expanded and to have lower generation probabilities than equally common non-associated chains.

Inclusive of the bounding cysteine and phenylalanine, the CDR3 is 14 residues long. The CDR3 DNA has 42 bases and is translated from base 1. Relative to germline, V is missing 3 bases and J is missing 0 bases, with 1 base of the junction outside any gene match. Per the germline V gene, ENHRY is the CDR1 and SYGVKD is the CDR2. In total, roughly 710 healthy bone marrow donors made up the cohort. At the time of sampling, all cohort members were nominally healthy, though unrecorded immune exposures were likely present. The donor was CMV seronegative and was included in the group of about 400 seronegative cohort members. Every donor gave a peripheral blood sample, and the peripheral blood mononuclear cells from that sample were used for TCR beta sequencing. Genomic DNA was extracted from the blood cell samples with the Qiagen DNeasy Blood Extraction Kit. To prepare the library, the immunoSEQ multiplex PCR assay was applied. For the multiplex PCR, a mixture combining 60 forward primers for TCR Vbeta segments and 13 reverse primers for TCR Jbeta segments was used. The CDR3 region of rearranged TCR beta genes was amplified from genomic DNA by a multiplex PCR assay. Amplified TCR beta libraries were sequenced as 87-base-pair reads on the Illumina HiSeq System. Per the authors' processing: Across the roughly 670 repertoires, a later analysis counted 60 million to 90 million unique TCR beta chains, approximately 10 million of which were shared by at least two donors. A nearest-neighbor algorithm error-corrected the raw reads and collapsed the reads into unique sequences, merging closely related sequences to remove PCR and sequencing errors. Alignment of CDR3 sequences to IMGT reference sequences was used to assign V, D and J gene segments. For a sequence to be retained, at least a six-nucleotide match to both a V gene segment and a J gene segment was required. A rearrangement counted as productive if the CDR3 had no stop codons and remained in frame with V and J, and every other rearrangement counted as non-productive. CDR3 was defined by IMGT convention, running from the second conserved V-encoded cysteine to the conserved J-encoded phenylalanine. Sequences without an unambiguous match to a single V gene segment were excluded from the earlier analysis of about 600 of the donors. In an earlier analysis of several hundred of the donors, V segments were called functional above 56.7% productive rearrangements and were called segregating when the between-donor standard deviation exceeded 5%. A statistical classification framework was built for diagnosing cytomegalovirus status from the catalog of TCR beta chain sequences. V and J gene assignment, in a later analysis, came from comparing TCR nucleotide sequences with IMGT/GENE-DB human TR gene sequences. A later analysis assigned CDR3 sequences and most-parsimonious VDJ recombination scenarios with the TCRdist pipeline. In a later analysis, each TCR beta chain was defined by its CDR3 amino acid sequence together with its V-gene family, and reads without a unique V-gene family were excluded. As a way to deal with suspected cross-contamination and a sequencing artifact, a later analysis dropped 450 to 600 nucleotide sequences that were highly shared and had low generation probability. In a later analysis, a clonal expansion index for each public chain was calculated from normalized within-repertoire ranks of inferred template counts. Generation probabilities in a later analysis came from a VDJ recombination model fitted to out-of-frame rearrangements, and those results were checked against IGoR. In a later analysis, TCR-TCR, TCR-HLA and TCR-CMV co-occurrence was scored with hypergeometric tests, and a repertoire-size bias correction was applied to TCR pairs. In a later analysis, false discovery rates were estimated by permuting HLA or CMV assignments 20 times. A later analysis grouped co-occurring TCRs with DBSCAN, adding TCRdist sequence similarity when clustering within HLA-allele-positive subsets. Co-occurrence clustering excluded repertoires with fewer than 30,000 or more than 120,000 public chains, plus five with anomalous nucleotide sharing. TCRdb stores this immuneACCESS table with in-frame sequences only. Part of the clones is absent; in the studies checked, under half of the shortfall reflects unresolved V genes, and no reason is known for the rest. Clone size and V and J calls were adopted from that table, with D and trimming inferred from the DNA. The sample table shows around 90,000 clones, and roughly four fifths are seen once. Clones ranked in the top ten supply 3.8% of the sample.

What was sequenced was PBMCs. This chain joins TRBV10-3 to TRBJ1-1, and 7 junctional nucleotides match TRBD1. This sequence originates from a man over 45 in good health and CMV-seronegative. The CDR3 region has the sequence CAISEQGMNTEAFF. The DNA reads TGTGCCATCAGTGAACAGGGGATGAACACTGAAGCTTTCTTT.